This T cell receptor beta chain was sequenced for a study of blood T cells in healthy people across ages. Study results and limitations: In long-lived donors, naive CD4+ cell counts and diversity exceeded those of aged donors.

Points on this clonotype: The antigen remains undetermined.

Next came a second PCR, run for roughly 6 to 11 cycles, which used a sample-barcoded 5' primer along with a J-beta primer mix. TCRdb re-analysed the 5' RACE reads in MiXCR, keeping a single row per CDR3 protein. The sample lists 600,000 to 850,000 distinct CDR3 sequences; more than 40% were seen once. Germline V lookup: CDR1 DFQATT, CDR2 SNEGSKA (reference sequence). The CDR3 is 15 residues long. The V and J ends lost 3 bases and 2 bases respectively, with 17 bases between them. Sequenced material: blood. The rearrangement links TRBV20-1 to TRBJ2-7; D is unresolved. This TCR was sampled from a woman aged 55-70 years in good health. CDR3 protein: CSASSGQVIAYEQYF. The CDR3 DNA sequence: TGCAGTGCTAGTTCCGGTCAAGTTATTGCCTACGAGCAGTACTTC.